Here is one TCR beta chain with its context. The sample belongs to a study of blood T cell repertoires in COVID-19. Study overall: Acute-phase and convalescent COVID-19 samples originated in the United States, Italy and Spain.

Germline V CDR1 and CDR2: SGHDN, FVKESK. The CDR3 runs 13 residues. Trimming removed 4 bases from V and 5 bases from J, with 11 bases in between. This table comes from immunoSEQ multiplex PCR, and its TCRdb copy is limited to in-frame clones, with some not included. The sample lists approximately 170,000 clones; 88% were seen once. The specimen was PBMCs or T cells enriched from blood (not recorded which). The V gene is TRBV14, the J gene TRBJ1-2; D is unclear. This clonotype was sampled from a woman aged 18-29 years who had recovered from COVID-19. The CDR3 here is CASSPRERYGYTF. The CDR3 DNA reads TGTGCCAGCAGCCCGCGGGAGAGATATGGCTACACCTTC.